The rows below give T cell receptor beta chains drawn from one sample of a study of CD4 T cells in relation to SARS-CoV-2 and coronaviruses. Only in-frame clones appear in the TCRdb table, and some are missing; sequencing was by immunoSEQ multiplex PCR. Here the sample spans 15,000 to 25,000 clones, roughly four fifths being singletons. Antigen specificity for these receptors is unknown. The sequenced sample was CD4+ T cells from PBMCs, cultured in vitro. The receptors derive from a human donor in good health. The conserved cysteine and the conserved F or W are not part of the CDR3 here.

j_call: TRBJ1-1
v_call: TRBV18
cdr3_aa: ASSPPEGRNTEAF

j_call: TRBJ2-5
v_call: TRBV7-2
cdr3_aa: ASSPQGHGETQY

j_call: TRBJ2-1
v_call: TRBV6-2/TRBV6-3
cdr3_aa: ASSYSIAGGFEQF

j_call: TRBJ2-7
v_call: TRBV11-2
cdr3_aa: ASSLEDEQY

j_call: TRBJ1-3
v_call: TRBV11-3
cdr3_aa: ASSAKTIFLFGNTIY

j_call: TRBJ2-1
v_call: TRBV7-2
cdr3_aa: ASSYQGGNEQF

j_call: TRBJ1-2
v_call: TRBV30
cdr3_aa: AWNHVTGHGYT

j_call: TRBJ2-7
v_call: TRBV6-5
cdr3_aa: ASTTQGEQY

j_call: TRBJ1-1
v_call: TRBV5-5
cdr3_aa: ASSPQGNTEAF

j_call: TRBJ2-2
v_call: TRBV11-2
cdr3_aa: ASSTGTYTGELF

j_call: TRBJ2-7
v_call: TRBV7-9
cdr3_aa: ASSLGPRAGNLPYEQY

j_call: TRBJ2-5
v_call: TRBV30
cdr3_aa: AWSEGSSTQY

j_call: TRBJ1-2
v_call: TRBV30
cdr3_aa: AWTRRQGEGYGYT

j_call: TRBJ2-2
v_call: TRBV18
cdr3_aa: ASSPPGRPTGELF

j_call: TRBJ2-7
v_call: TRBV5-5
cdr3_aa: ASSSETPAARAYEQY

j_call: TRBJ2-7
v_call: TRBV28
cdr3_aa: ASSSGTYEQY

j_call: TRBJ2-1
v_call: TRBV2
cdr3_aa: ASKKEAGGPNEQF

j_call: TRBJ1-2
v_call: TRBV6-5
cdr3_aa: ASSPSRGNYGYT

j_call: TRBJ2-7
v_call: TRBV7-3
cdr3_aa: ASSPDGFYEQY

j_call: TRBJ1-2
v_call: TRBV7-8
cdr3_aa: ASSLAPNRLGDGYT

j_call: TRBJ1-1
v_call: TRBV6-5
cdr3_aa: ASSYLEGTEAF

j_call: TRBJ1-2
v_call: TRBV12-5
cdr3_aa: ATGRAADYGYT

j_call: TRBJ2-1
v_call: TRBV6-1
cdr3_aa: ASSESGSWEQF

j_call: TRBJ2-2
v_call: TRBV9
cdr3_aa: ASSVAGDDTGELF

j_call: TRBJ2-1
v_call: TRBV7-2
cdr3_aa: ASSLAGQGFGEQF

j_call: TRBJ1-4
v_call: TRBV5-6
cdr3_aa: ASSLAGWINEKLF

j_call: TRBJ2-1
v_call: TRBV7-3
cdr3_aa: ASSSTWGSGGGSNNEQF

j_call: TRBJ2-7
v_call: TRBV10-3
cdr3_aa: ARPGTGDEQY

j_call: TRBJ1-4
v_call: TRBV18
cdr3_aa: ASSPRTGRGEKLF

j_call: TRBJ1-5
v_call: TRBV7-2
cdr3_aa: ASSPEGQGYQPQH

j_call: TRBJ1-6
v_call: TRBV19
cdr3_aa: ASSAATAGGNSPLH

j_call: TRBJ1-6
v_call: TRBV2
cdr3_aa: ASRGERGTNSPLH

j_call: TRBJ2-6
v_call: TRBV5-5
cdr3_aa: ASSVFTGAGANVLT

j_call: TRBJ2-5
v_call: TRBV20-1
cdr3_aa: SASPGTGGMVETQY

j_call: TRBJ2-1
v_call: TRBV7-2
cdr3_aa: ASSFEPGLAGGDEQF

j_call: TRBJ1-1
v_call: TRBV2
cdr3_aa: ASSAQRMNTEAF

j_call: TRBJ1-1
v_call: TRBV29-1
cdr3_aa: SVEAVGGRNTEAF

j_call: TRBJ2-3
v_call: TRBV5-1
cdr3_aa: ASSTAADRTDTQY